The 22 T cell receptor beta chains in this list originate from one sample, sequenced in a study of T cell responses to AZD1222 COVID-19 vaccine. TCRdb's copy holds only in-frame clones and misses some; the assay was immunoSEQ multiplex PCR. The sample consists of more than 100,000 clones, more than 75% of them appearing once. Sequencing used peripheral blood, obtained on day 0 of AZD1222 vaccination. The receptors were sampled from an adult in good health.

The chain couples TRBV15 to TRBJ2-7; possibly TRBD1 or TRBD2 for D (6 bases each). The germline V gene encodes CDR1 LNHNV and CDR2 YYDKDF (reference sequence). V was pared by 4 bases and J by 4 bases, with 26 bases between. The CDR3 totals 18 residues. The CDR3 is CATSTPRTWGRGEYEQYF. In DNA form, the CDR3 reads TGTGCCACCAGCACTCCCCGGACCTGGGGGCGCGGGGAATACGAGCAGTACTTC.

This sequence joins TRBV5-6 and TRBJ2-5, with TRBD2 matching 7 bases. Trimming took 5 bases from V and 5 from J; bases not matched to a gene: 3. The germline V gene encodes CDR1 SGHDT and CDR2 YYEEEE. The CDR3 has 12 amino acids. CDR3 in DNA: TGTGCCAGCAGTCAAGCGGGGGAGACCCAGTACTTC. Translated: CASSQAGETQYF. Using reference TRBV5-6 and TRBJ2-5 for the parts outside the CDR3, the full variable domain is DAGVTQSPTHLIKTRGQQVTLRCSPKSGHDTVSWYQQALGQGPQFIFQYYEEEERQRGNFPDRFSGHQFPNYSSELNVNALLLGDSALYLCASSQAGETQYFGPGTRLLVL.

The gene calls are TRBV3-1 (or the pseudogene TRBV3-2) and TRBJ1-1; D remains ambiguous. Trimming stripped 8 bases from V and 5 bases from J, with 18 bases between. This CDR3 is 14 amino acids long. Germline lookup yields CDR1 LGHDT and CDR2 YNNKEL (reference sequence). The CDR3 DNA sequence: TGTGCCAGCTCACCAACGGGGTGGAAAACTGAAGCTTTCTTT. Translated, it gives CASSPTGWKTEAFF.

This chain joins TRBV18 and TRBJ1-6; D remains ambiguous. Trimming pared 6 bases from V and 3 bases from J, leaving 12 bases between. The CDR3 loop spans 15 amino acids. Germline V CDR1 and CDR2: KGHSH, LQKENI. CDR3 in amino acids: CASSADGSYNSPLHF. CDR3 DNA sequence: TGTGCCAGCTCGGCGGACGGTAGCTATAATTCACCCCTCCACTTT. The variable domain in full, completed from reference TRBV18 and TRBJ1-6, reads NAGVMQNPRHLVRRRGQEARLRCSPMKGHSHVYWYRQLPEEGLKFMVYLQKENIIDESGMPKERFSAEFPKEGPSILRIQQVVRGDSAAYFCASSADGSYNSPLHFGNGTRLTVT.

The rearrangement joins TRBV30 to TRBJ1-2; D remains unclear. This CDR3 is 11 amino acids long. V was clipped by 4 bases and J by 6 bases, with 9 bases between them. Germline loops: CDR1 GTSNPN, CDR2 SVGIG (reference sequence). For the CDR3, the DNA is TGTGCCTGGACGTTCAGGCATGGCTACACCTTC. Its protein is CAWTFRHGYTF.

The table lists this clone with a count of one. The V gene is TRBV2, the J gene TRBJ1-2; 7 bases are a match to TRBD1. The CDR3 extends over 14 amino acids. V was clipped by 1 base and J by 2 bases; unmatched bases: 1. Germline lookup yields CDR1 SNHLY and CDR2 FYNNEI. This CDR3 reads CASSEVGGNYGYTF. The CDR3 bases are TGTGCCAGCAGTGAAGTAGGGGGCAACTATGGCTACACCTTC.

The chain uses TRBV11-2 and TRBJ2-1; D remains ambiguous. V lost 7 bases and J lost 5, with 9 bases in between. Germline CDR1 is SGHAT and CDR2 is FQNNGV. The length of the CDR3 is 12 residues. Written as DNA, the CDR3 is TGTGCCAGCACCCCGCCCCACAATGAGCAGTTCTTC. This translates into CASTPPHNEQFF.

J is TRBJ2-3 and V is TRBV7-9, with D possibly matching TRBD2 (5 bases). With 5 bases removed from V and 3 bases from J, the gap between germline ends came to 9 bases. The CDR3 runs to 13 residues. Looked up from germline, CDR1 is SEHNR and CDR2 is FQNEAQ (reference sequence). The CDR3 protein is CASSPDSTDTQYF. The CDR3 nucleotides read TGTGCCAGCAGCCCGGACTCTACAGATACGCAGTATTTT.

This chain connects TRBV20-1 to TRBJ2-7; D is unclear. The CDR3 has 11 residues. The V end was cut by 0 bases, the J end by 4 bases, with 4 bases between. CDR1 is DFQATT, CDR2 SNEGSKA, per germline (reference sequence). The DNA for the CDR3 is TGCAGTGCTAGAGAGGCGTACGAGCAGTACTTC. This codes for CSAREAYEQYF.

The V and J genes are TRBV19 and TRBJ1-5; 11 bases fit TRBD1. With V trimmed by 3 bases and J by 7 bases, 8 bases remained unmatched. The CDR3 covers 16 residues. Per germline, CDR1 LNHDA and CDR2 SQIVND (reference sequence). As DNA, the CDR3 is TGTGCCAGTAGTATGAGGGCCGGGACAGGGGGGCAGCCCCAGCATTTT. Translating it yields CASSMRAGTGGQPQHF.

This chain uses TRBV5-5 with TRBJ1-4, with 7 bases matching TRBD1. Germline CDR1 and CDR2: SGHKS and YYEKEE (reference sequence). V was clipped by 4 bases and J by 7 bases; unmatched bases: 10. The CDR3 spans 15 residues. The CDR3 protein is CASSGTVRPGEKLFF. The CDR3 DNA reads TGTGCCAGCAGCGGGACAGTCAGGCCTGGTGAAAAACTGTTTTTT.

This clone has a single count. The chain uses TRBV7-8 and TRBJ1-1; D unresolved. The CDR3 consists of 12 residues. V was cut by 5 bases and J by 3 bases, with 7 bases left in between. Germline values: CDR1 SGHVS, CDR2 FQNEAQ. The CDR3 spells CASSLRDTEAFF. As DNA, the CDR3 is TGTGCCAGCAGCCTTAGGGACACTGAAGCTTTCTTT.

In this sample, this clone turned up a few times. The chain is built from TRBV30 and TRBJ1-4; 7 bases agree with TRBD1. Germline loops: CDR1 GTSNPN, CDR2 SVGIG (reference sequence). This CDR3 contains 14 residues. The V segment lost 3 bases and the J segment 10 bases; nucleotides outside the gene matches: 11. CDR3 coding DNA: TGTGCCTGGAGGAGGGGGCACTCTCCGGGAAAACTGTTTTTT. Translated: CAWRRGHSPGKLFF.

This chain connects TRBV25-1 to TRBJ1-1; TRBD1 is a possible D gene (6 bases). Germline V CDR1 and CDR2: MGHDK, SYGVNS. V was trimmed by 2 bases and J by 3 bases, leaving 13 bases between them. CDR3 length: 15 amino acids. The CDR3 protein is CASSETGTSYTEAFF. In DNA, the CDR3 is TGTGCCAGCAGTGAAACCGGGACATCTTACACTGAAGCTTTCTTT.

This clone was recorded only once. CDR3: CASRAIPNYGYTF. The CDR3, as DNA: TGTGCCAGCAGGGCCATTCCTAACTATGGCTACACCTTC. The chain combines TRBV28 with TRBJ1-2; D unclear. Per germline, CDR1 MDHEN and CDR2 SYDVKM. This CDR3 contains 13 residues. The V and J ends lost 6 bases and 0 bases respectively, with 8 bases between them.

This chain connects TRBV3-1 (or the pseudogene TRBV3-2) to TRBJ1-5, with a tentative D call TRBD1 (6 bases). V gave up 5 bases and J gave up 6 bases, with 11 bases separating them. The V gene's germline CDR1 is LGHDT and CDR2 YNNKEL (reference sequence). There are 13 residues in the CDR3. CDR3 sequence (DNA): TGTGCCAGCAGCGCGACAGGACTTCAGCCCCAGCATTTT. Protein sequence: CASSATGLQPQHF.

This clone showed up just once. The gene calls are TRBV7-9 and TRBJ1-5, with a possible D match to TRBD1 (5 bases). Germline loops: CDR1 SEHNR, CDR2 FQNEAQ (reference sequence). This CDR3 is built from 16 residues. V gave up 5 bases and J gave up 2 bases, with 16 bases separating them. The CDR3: CASSPLGEGGNQPQHF. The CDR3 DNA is TGTGCCAGCAGCCCCCTGGGGGAGGGCGGCAATCAGCCCCAGCATTTT.

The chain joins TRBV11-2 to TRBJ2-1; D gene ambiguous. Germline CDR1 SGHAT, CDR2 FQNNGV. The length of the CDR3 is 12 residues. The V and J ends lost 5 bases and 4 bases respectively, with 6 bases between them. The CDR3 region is CASSPLYNEQFF. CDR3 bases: TGTGCCAGCAGCCCCCTGTACAATGAGCAGTTCTTC. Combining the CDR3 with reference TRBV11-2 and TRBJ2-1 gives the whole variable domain EAGVAQSPRYKIIEKRQSVAFWCNPISGHATLYWYQQILGQGPKLLIQFQNNGVVDDSQLPKDRFSAERLKGVDSTLKIQPAKLEDSAVYLCASSPLYNEQFFGPGTRLTVL.

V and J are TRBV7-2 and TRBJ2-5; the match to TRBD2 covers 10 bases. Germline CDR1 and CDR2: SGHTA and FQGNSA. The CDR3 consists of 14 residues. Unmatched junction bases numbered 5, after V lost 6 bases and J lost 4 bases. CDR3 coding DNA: TGTGCCAGCAGTGGACTAGCGGTGGGAGAGACCCAGTACTTC. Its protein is CASSGLAVGETQYF.

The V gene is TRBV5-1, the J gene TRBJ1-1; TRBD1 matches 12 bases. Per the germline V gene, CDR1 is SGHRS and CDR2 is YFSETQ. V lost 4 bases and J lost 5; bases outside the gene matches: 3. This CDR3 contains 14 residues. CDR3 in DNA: TGCGCCAGCAGCACGGGACAGGGGGCTACTGAAGCTTTCTTT. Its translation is CASSTGQGATEAFF.

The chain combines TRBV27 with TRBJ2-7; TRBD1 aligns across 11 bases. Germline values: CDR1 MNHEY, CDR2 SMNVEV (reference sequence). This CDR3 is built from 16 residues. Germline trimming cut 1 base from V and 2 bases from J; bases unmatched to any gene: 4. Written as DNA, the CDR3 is TGTGCCAGCAGTTTATTTCCGGGACAGGGGGCCTACGAGCAGTACTTC. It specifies CASSLFPGQGAYEQYF.

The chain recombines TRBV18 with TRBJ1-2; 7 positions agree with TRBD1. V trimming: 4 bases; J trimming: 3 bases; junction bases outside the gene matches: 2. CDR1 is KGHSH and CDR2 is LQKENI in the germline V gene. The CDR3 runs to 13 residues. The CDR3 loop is CASSLGQDYGYTF. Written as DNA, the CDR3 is TGTGCCAGCTCACTAGGACAGGACTATGGCTACACCTTC. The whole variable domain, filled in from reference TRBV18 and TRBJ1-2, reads NAGVMQNPRHLVRRRGQEARLRCSPMKGHSHVYWYRQLPEEGLKFMVYLQKENIIDESGMPKERFSAEFPKEGPSILRIQQVVRGDSAAYFCASSLGQDYGYTFGSGTRLTVV.